The 8 T cell receptor beta chains in this list originate from one sample, sequenced in a study of shared clonotypes between healthy human individuals. Clones were sequenced by immunoSEQ multiplex PCR, and TCRdb holds only the in-frame ones, with some missing. The top ten hold roughly 0.14% of the sample, which has a few million clones, more than 90% seen once. Sequences were obtained from naive CD4+ T cells sorted from blood. Subset: CD45RA+ positively selected. All receptors derive from a man aged 18 to 35 in good health.

The chain links TRBV5-1 to TRBJ1-6, with 7 bases that match TRBD1. The V gene's germline CDR1 is SGHRS and CDR2 YFSETQ. This CDR3 spans 13 amino acids. Trimming cost V 4 bases and J 12 bases; bases outside gene matches: 7. CDR3 in amino acids: CASSGTEEGPLHF. The CDR3 nucleotides read TGCGCCAGCAGCGGGACAGAGGAGGGACCCCTCCACTTT.

CDR3 coding DNA: TGTGCCAGCAGCGCCCTCAGGGGGCAGGGGGAAAAACTGTTTTTT. It yields the protein CASSALRGQGEKLFF. The genes are TRBV5-5 and TRBJ1-4; the match to TRBD1 covers 8 bases. Germline V CDR1 and CDR2: SGHKS, YYEKEE (reference sequence). Trimming at V came to 4 bases and at J to 8 bases, leaving 10 bases not matched to a gene. The length of the CDR3 is 15 residues.

To note about this clone: Other nucleotide sequences from this sample produce the same CDR3. V gene TRBV29-1 combines with J gene TRBJ2-3; no firm D call. V lost 4 bases to trimming and J lost 0 bases, with 5 bases between them. CDR1 is SQVTM, CDR2 ANQGSEA, per germline. There are 12 residues in the CDR3. The CDR3 loop is CSVVPSTDTQYF. The CDR3 region has the DNA TGCAGCGTTGTCCCCAGCACAGATACGCAGTATTTT.

CDR3 coding DNA: TGCGCCAGCAGCTTGGTACGACTAGCGGAATCCTACGAGCAGTACTTC. Translation: CASSLVRLAESYEQYF. The rearrangement uses TRBV5-1 and TRBJ2-7, with 9 positions matching TRBD2. Germline V gene lookup returns CDR1 SGHRS and CDR2 YFSETQ. Losses at the gene ends were 0 bases for V and 1 base for J; bases not matched to a gene: 5. The length of the CDR3 is 16 residues.

V and J are TRBV30 and TRBJ1-3; TRBD1 aligns across 7 bases. Germline loops: CDR1 GTSNPN, CDR2 SVGIG (reference sequence). V shed 2 bases, J shed 2 bases, and the junction held 9 bases outside the gene matches. This CDR3 is built from 16 residues. CDR3 loop: CAWSSPQGGPGNTIYF. Written as DNA, the CDR3 is TGTGCCTGGAGTTCACCCCAGGGGGGCCCTGGAAACACCATATATTTT.

V is TRBV28 and J is TRBJ2-1; D is ambiguous. This CDR3 has 12 residues. Trimming stripped 6 bases from V and 6 bases from J, with 9 bases between. CDR1 is MDHEN and CDR2 is SYDVKM in the germline V gene. CDR3 loop: CASSSRINEQFF. The CDR3 coding sequence is TGTGCCAGCAGCTCCCGTATCAATGAGCAGTTCTTC.

This chain uses TRBV27 with TRBJ2-1; tentative D call: TRBD2 (5 bases). The CDR3 spans 15 residues. Germline V gene lookup returns CDR1 MNHEY and CDR2 SMNVEV (reference sequence). The V gene lost 3 bases and the J gene lost 0 bases, with 9 bases spanning the gap. In DNA, the CDR3 is TGTGCCAGCAGTTTCGAGGGTAGCTCCTACAATGAGCAGTTCTTC. Translating gives CASSFEGSSYNEQFF.

The gene calls are TRBV5-6 and TRBJ2-1; D possibly corresponds to TRBD2 (5 bases). Trimming stripped 0 bases from V and 4 bases from J, with 11 bases between. From germline, CDR1 is SGHDT and CDR2 YYEEEE. The CDR3 consists of 15 residues. The chain's CDR3 is CASSLDGLVYNEQFF. Written as DNA, the CDR3 is TGTGCCAGCAGCTTGGACGGACTGGTATACAATGAGCAGTTCTTC.